This T cell receptor beta chain was found in a study of human T cells and chemical hapten exposure. Background on the study: Patch tests delivered 0.01% DPC to the upper back and were evaluated at 6 days.

Study conclusions and caveats: Patch test score rose with PT1 expanded TCR count, significant at thresholds 8, 16 and 32, not 4.

This sample's time point: patch test 2, 6 weeks after DPC sensitization. Treatment: therapeutic diphenylcyclopropenone sensitization with weekly scalp DPC. Unfractionated whole blood was the source of the extracted total RNA. This clonotype was detected only a few times. The antigen is undetermined. The CDR3 loop spans 15 amino acids. Between the trimmed V and J ends, which lost 3 bases and 0 bases, there was a span of 6 bases. Per germline, CDR1 LNHDA and CDR2 SQIVND (reference sequence). TCRdb fed the RACE reads into MiXCR, producing one record per CDR3 protein. The table has about 100,000 distinct CDR3 sequences, approximately 10% seen once.

This chain joins TRBV19 and TRBJ2-6, with no clear D. The receptor's source is a woman between 40 and 55 years old with alopecia areata. Some clones in this sample may be carry-over from other donors' samples. The sequenced sample was whole blood, obtained in connection with sensitization to the hapten diphenylcyclopropenone (DPC). The CDR3 DNA reads TGTGCCAGTAGTATGAACCCCTCTGGGGCCAACGTCCTGACTTTC. Translating it yields CASSMNPSGANVLTF.